This is a list of T cell receptor beta chains from one sample in a study of cytomegalovirus exposure and HLA in healthy donors. Produced via immunoSEQ multiplex PCR; TCRdb's table is partial and in-frame only. This sample carries around 120,000 clones, more than 60% of them seen once, and the ten largest clones take around 4.5%. Source material: PBMCs. The source of these receptors is a woman aged 40 to 49 in good health and CMV-seronegative. Each CDR3 is given with its conserved first and last residue. Each record gives: D gene, J gene, clone size, V gene, CDR3 DNA, CDR3 protein. The D gene is left open where the match is weak. A row's size may be missing; if present it is once, few, many or a size class.

>NA|TRBJ1-5|NA|TRBV4-2
TGTGCCAGCAGCCAAGCGACAGGTTATAGCAATCAGCCCCAGCATTTT
CASSQATGYSNQPQHF
>TRBD2|TRBJ2-2|NA|TRBV10-2
TGCGCCAGCAGTGAGAGACTAGCGTCCGTTACCGGGGAGCTGTTTTTT
CASSERLASVTGELFF
>NA|TRBJ1-2|NA|TRBV15
TGTGCCACCAGCAGAGATATGACATACTATGGCTACACCTTC
CATSRDMTYYGYTF
>TRBD2|TRBJ2-3|NA|TRBV10-3
TGTGCCATCAGTGAGGGGAGCGGTGGGCTAGCGGGGGCAGATACGCAGTATTTT
CAISEGSGGLAGADTQYF
>TRBD2|TRBJ2-1|few|TRBV7-2
TGTGCCAGCAGCTTAAGCGGGAGGGCCGGAAATGAGCAGTTCTTC
CASSLSGRAGNEQFF
>TRBD2|TRBJ2-7|NA|TRBV11-2
TGTGCCAGCAGCATCTACCAGGGGACTAGCGGGAGAGGGATCTACTTC
CASSIYQGTSGRGIYF
>NA|TRBJ2-1|NA|TRBV11-2
TGTGCCAGCAGCCTCAGGGAATCTATTAATGAGCAGTTCTTC
CASSLRESINEQFF
>NA|TRBJ1-6|NA|TRBV25-1
TGTGCCAGCGCTGCGGGGGGTTCACCCCTCCACTTT
CASAAGGSPLHF
>NA|TRBJ2-1|NA|TRBV18
TGTGCCAGCTCACCACAGTCCAGACAGAGCTCCTACAATGAGCAGTTCTTC
CASSPQSRQSSYNEQFF
>NA|TRBJ2-3|once|TRBV5-1
TGCGCCAGCAGCGAAGGGACTCTTCACACAGATACGCAGTATTTT
CASSEGTLHTDTQYF
>NA|TRBJ2-1|few|TRBV29-1
TGCAGCGTTGAAGGGTCGGCAGGGGTCAACAATGAGCAGTTCTTC
CSVEGSAGVNNEQFF
>TRBD1|TRBJ2-3|few|TRBV4-3
TGCGCCAGCAGCCAAGCCCCCACAGGGGGCGCAGATACGCAGTATTTT
CASSQAPTGGADTQYF
>TRBD1|TRBJ2-2|few|TRBV4-1
TGCGCCAGCAGCCATGGGGGGACAGGCACCGGGGAGCTGTTTTTT
CASSHGGTGTGELFF
>NA|TRBJ2-2|NA|TRBV4-2
TGTGCCAGCAGCCAAGCGGTAGCCCCGAACACCGGGGAGCTGTTTTTT
CASSQAVAPNTGELFF
>TRBD2|TRBJ2-1|NA|TRBV7-2
TGTGCCAGCAGACTGGGACTAGCGGGGTCCTACAATGAGCAGTTCTTC
CASRLGLAGSYNEQFF
>NA|TRBJ1-2|NA|TRBV7-2
TGTGCCAGCAGCCCCGTAGCGGGGGACGGCTACACCTTC
CASSPVAGDGYTF
>TRBD2|TRBJ2-3|NA|TRBV4-3
TGCGCCAGCAGCCAAGACGGCCTAGCGGGAGGCACAGATACGCAGTATTTT
CASSQDGLAGGTDTQYF
>TRBD1|TRBJ1-6|NA|TRBV9
TGTGCCAGCAGCGTAGCTCTAGGAGACAGGGGGAATTCACCCCTCCACTTT
CASSVALGDRGNSPLHF
>TRBD1|TRBJ1-2|NA|TRBV28
TGTGCCAGCGGACAGGGATTTTCCGCCGCTGGCTACACCTTC
CASGQGFSAAGYTF
>TRBD1|TRBJ1-1|NA|TRBV5-1
TGCGCCAGCAGCCCAAATACCGGGACAGGGAGCACTGAAGCTTTCTTT
CASSPNTGTGSTEAFF
>NA|TRBJ1-3|NA|TRBV10-3
TGTGCCATCAGGAACACAAACTCTGGAAACACCATATATTTT
CAIRNTNSGNTIYF
>TRBD1|TRBJ1-5|NA|TRBV18
TGTGCCAGCTCACGGGACAGTGGTCATCAGCCCCAGCATTTT
CASSRDSGHQPQHF
>NA|TRBJ2-1|NA|TRBV4-1
TGCGCCAGCAGCCAAGGTCGCCTAGGCCGCAATGAGCAGTTCTTC
CASSQGRLGRNEQFF
>NA|TRBJ2-5|NA|TRBV5-1
TGCGCCAGCAGCTTCAAGGACAGCCAAGAGACCCAGTACTTC
CASSFKDSQETQYF
>TRBD1|TRBJ1-1|NA|TRBV29-1
TGCAGCGTTGAAGAAAGACAGGGGGCGGTTGGTGAAGCTTTCTTT
CSVEERQGAVGEAFF
>NA|TRBJ2-6|NA|TRBV9
TGTGCCAGCAGCTCGATGGGGGGAGCCAACGTCCTGACTTTC
CASSSMGGANVLTF
>NA|TRBJ2-7|NA|TRBV12-5
TGTGCTAGTGGGCGGCAACCCTCCAGGGCCCTCTCCTACGAGCAGTACTTC
CASGRQPSRALSYEQYF
>TRBD1|TRBJ2-7|NA|TRBV18
TGTGCCAGCTCACCACCACCCGGGACAGGGTCCTACGAGCAGTACTTC
CASSPPPGTGSYEQYF
>TRBD1|TRBJ2-1|NA|TRBV28
TGTGCCAGCAGTTTCAGGGACAGGGGACGCTCCTACAATGAGCAGTTCTTC
CASSFRDRGRSYNEQFF
>TRBD1|TRBJ1-2|NA|TRBV27
TGTGCCAGCAGTTTCCTCGGGACAGGGGCTGGCTACACCTTC
CASSFLGTGAGYTF
>TRBD2|TRBJ2-7|NA|TRBV28
TGTGCCAGCAGTTCCCGCCGGGCCCCCCGGGGGGCCTACGAGCAGTACTTC
CASSSRRAPRGAYEQYF
>NA|TRBJ1-4|NA|TRBV2
TGTGCCAGCAGTTTGGGCGAAAAACTGTTTTTT
CASSLGEKLFF
>NA|TRBJ2-1|NA|TRBV25-1
TGTGCCAGCAGTGAATTGGGGGCAGGATTTTACAATGAGCAGTTCTTC
CASSELGAGFYNEQFF
>TRBD1|TRBJ2-5|NA|TRBV7-3
TGTGCCAGCAGCCCCGGGACAGGTCAAGAGACCCAGTACTTC
CASSPGTGQETQYF
>TRBD2|TRBJ2-5|few|TRBV7-2
TGTGCCAGCAGCTTAAGCGGGACCCCCGCGGCATCGATCGGGACCCAGTACTTC
CASSLSGTPAASIGTQYF
>NA|TRBJ2-1|NA|TRBV4-2
TGTGCCAGCAGCCAAGAGGTAGCCTCCAATGAGCAGTTCTTC
CASSQEVASNEQFF
>TRBD2|TRBJ2-1|NA|TRBV4-3
TGCGCCAGCAGCCAAGATCCCCCGGGGGGGCCTAGTGAGCAGTTCTTC
CASSQDPPGGPSEQFF
>TRBD1|TRBJ2-7|NA|TRBV6-6
TGTGCCAGCAGTTACGGTGCGGGACAGGATACCTACGAGCAGTACTTC
CASSYGAGQDTYEQYF